This T cell receptor (beta chain) was identified in a study of regulatory T cells in long-lasting Graves disease. The study's findings and limits: Sharing of public clonotypes was greater in persistent patients (roughly 2,900) than in new patients (around 1,000).

J was trimmed by 7 bases and V by 4 bases; bases with no gene match: 10. CDR3 length: 16 amino acids. Per germline, CDR1 MNHEY and CDR2 SVGEGT. There are a few counts of this clonotype. Its antigen is unidentified. Time point meaning: newly diagnosed GD, antithyroid drugs for less than 3 months. PBMCs provided the RNA from which the TCR library was made. The authors built TCR beta libraries using iRepertoire HTBI primers and Arm-PCR of CDR3 regions. TCRdb reprocessed the multiplex PCR reads via MiXCR and lists one record per CDR3 protein. The sample consists of roughly 500,000 distinct CDR3 sequences, 12% of them appearing once. The sample was also reused in another study, on T cells in Graves' hyperthyroidism and ophthalmopathy. From that report: Orbital computed tomography and thyroid ultrasound, together with serum TRAb and thyroxine and clinical symptoms, were used for diagnoses.

The chain is built from TRBV6-2 or TRBV6-3 and TRBJ2-2; 9 bases fit TRBD1. The sample here was peripheral blood mononuclear cells (PBMCs), taken at new diagnosis, from a patient treated with antithyroid drugs. The clonotype comes from a woman younger than 45 with Graves disease. DNA for the CDR3: TGTGCCAGCAGTTTCGGGCGGCGGACAGGGGTCGGGGAGCTGTTTTTT. Its translation: CASSFGRRTGVGELFF.